This paragraph covers one T cell receptor beta chain sequence. Libraries were prepared by immunoSEQ multiplex PCR; TCRdb keeps only in-frame clonotypes and omits some of them. The table includes 170,000 or so clones, over 90% detected once. The data were obtained in a study of blood T cell repertoires in COVID-19. Trimming removed 6 bases from V and 1 base from J, with 11 bases in between. The length of the CDR3 is 15 residues. Germline CDR1 SGHRS, CDR2 YFSETQ. This receptor was obtained from a man aged 50-60 years with acute or convalescent COVID-19. Sequenced material: peripheral blood. The chain links TRBV5-1 to TRBJ2-6; TRBD2 is a possible D gene (5 bases). CDR3 amino acids: CASTGVRSGANVLTF. The CDR3 bases are TGCGCCAGCACCGGGGTTAGGTCTGGGGCCAACGTCCTGACTTTC.